These T cell receptor beta chains were read from a single sample in a study of siplizumab effects on memory and regulatory T cells. Sequencing used immunoSEQ multiplex PCR; TCRdb keeps in-frame clones, though not all of them. The sample contains some 100,000 clones, roughly 95% of which appear only once. Sequencing input: naive CD4+ T cells sorted from blood. These TCRs come from a human donor in good health. Both conserved end residues are part of each CDR3. The order of the fields is CDR3 length, J gene, clone size, V gene, CDR3 protein. Size is omitted from some rows. Given values are once, few, many or a class for expanded clones.

len: 14
j_gene: TRBJ1-2
abundance: once
v_gene: TRBV12-5
CDR3aa: CASGAGQGHYGYTF

len: 16
j_gene: TRBJ2-7
abundance: NA
v_gene: TRBV28
CDR3aa: CASSLPLGTGALEQYF

len: 16
j_gene: TRBJ1-5
abundance: NA
v_gene: TRBV4-1
CDR3aa: CASVSEGGQDNQPQHF

len: 11
j_gene: TRBJ2-1
abundance: NA
v_gene: TRBV6-5
CDR3aa: CASSYSNEQFF

len: 13
j_gene: TRBJ1-5
abundance: NA
v_gene: TRBV7-9
CDR3aa: CASSLGLGQPQHF

len: 13
j_gene: TRBJ2-2
abundance: NA
v_gene: TRBV11-2
CDR3aa: CASSLEGPGELFF

len: 15
j_gene: TRBJ2-7
abundance: NA
v_gene: TRBV5-4
CDR3aa: CASSFSGRVTREQYF

len: 16
j_gene: TRBJ2-1
abundance: once
v_gene: TRBV27
CDR3aa: CASSSFLESSYNEQFF

len: 18
j_gene: TRBJ1-1
abundance: NA
v_gene: TRBV10-2
CDR3aa: CASSGNGQVGVGNTEAFF

len: 13
j_gene: TRBJ1-5
abundance: NA
v_gene: TRBV7-6
CDR3aa: CASSLGRDQPQHF

len: 13
j_gene: TRBJ2-5
abundance: NA
v_gene: TRBV4-1
CDR3aa: CASSQVGPGTQYF

len: 16
j_gene: TRBJ2-3
abundance: NA
v_gene: TRBV25-1
CDR3aa: CASSEYSGISTDTQYF

len: 14
j_gene: TRBJ1-1
abundance: once
v_gene: TRBV6-1
CDR3aa: CASSTGLGSTEAFF

len: 15
j_gene: TRBJ2-5
abundance: NA
v_gene: TRBV5-1
CDR3aa: CASSFGASGVETQYF

len: 13
j_gene: TRBJ1-1
abundance: NA
v_gene: TRBV9
CDR3aa: CASSSNRAPEAFF

len: 14
j_gene: TRBJ1-3
abundance: once
v_gene: TRBV7-2
CDR3aa: CASSLDMGRNTIYF

len: 14
j_gene: TRBJ2-2
abundance: NA
v_gene: TRBV2
CDR3aa: CASSDRGNTGELFF

len: 13
j_gene: TRBJ1-5
abundance: NA
v_gene: TRBV9
CDR3aa: CASSVAPHQPQHF

len: 14
j_gene: TRBJ2-7
abundance: NA
v_gene: TRBV18
CDR3aa: CASTVYGIPYEQYF

len: 13
j_gene: TRBJ2-5
abundance: NA
v_gene: TRBV5-6
CDR3aa: CASSIGAQETQYF

len: 12
j_gene: TRBJ2-7
abundance: few
v_gene: TRBV27
CDR3aa: CASSIRGSEQYF

len: 15
j_gene: TRBJ2-5
abundance: NA
v_gene: TRBV30
CDR3aa: CAWSVRGPGTETQYF

len: 15
j_gene: TRBJ2-7
abundance: NA
v_gene: TRBV4-3
CDR3aa: CASSRTSGGSYEQYF

len: 15
j_gene: TRBJ2-2
abundance: NA
v_gene: TRBV6-5
CDR3aa: CASSFIQGADGELFF

len: 12
j_gene: TRBJ2-1
abundance: NA
v_gene: TRBV19
CDR3aa: CASSIQRSEQFF

len: 13
j_gene: TRBJ1-1
abundance: NA
v_gene: TRBV4-1
CDR3aa: CASGAGANTEAFF

len: 12
j_gene: TRBJ1-2
abundance: NA
v_gene: TRBV28
CDR3aa: CASTAENYGYTF

len: 16
j_gene: TRBJ2-3
abundance: NA
v_gene: TRBV4-3
CDR3aa: CASSPFGGGATDTQYF

len: 16
j_gene: TRBJ2-1
abundance: once
v_gene: TRBV19
CDR3aa: CASSETGTSGFNEQFF

len: 17
j_gene: TRBJ1-1
abundance: NA
v_gene: TRBV28
CDR3aa: CASSSGQVFKGDTEAFF

len: 15
j_gene: TRBJ2-7
abundance: NA
v_gene: TRBV28
CDR3aa: CASTFSAGRAGEQYF

len: 14
j_gene: TRBJ1-5
abundance: once
v_gene: TRBV6-5
CDR3aa: CASSQDSRGQPQHF

len: 19
j_gene: TRBJ1-2
abundance: once
v_gene: TRBV18
CDR3aa: CASSRRQDRGSVLNYGYTF

len: 16
j_gene: TRBJ2-3
abundance: NA
v_gene: TRBV27
CDR3aa: CASSPPNDYRTDTQYF

len: 14
j_gene: TRBJ1-1
abundance: NA
v_gene: TRBV2
CDR3aa: CASRVREIDPGAFF